A single sample is the source of the 22 T cell receptor beta chains below, sequenced in a study of vaccination and CD4 T cells after COVID-19. For these receptors, no antigen is known. Scientists ran DNA taken from cultured CD4+ T cells through the Oncomine TCR Beta short-read assay for sequencing. TCRdb fed the PCR reads into MiXCR, producing one record per CDR3 protein. Of thousands of distinct CDR3 sequences in the sample, around 50% are singletons; the top ten hold roughly 23%. Treatment indicated: approximately 9-day PBMC culture with coronavirus spike peptide pools or control peptides (ViraFEST assay). The material sequenced was CD4+ T cells from blood, cultured in vitro. The source of these receptors is a human donor who had recovered from COVID-19.

J is TRBJ2-3 and V is TRBV28; D remains ambiguous. Germline CDR1 reads MDHEN; CDR2 reads SYDVKM. Trimming cost V 7 bases and J 0 bases, with 5 bases left between them. CDR3 size: 12 residues. This CDR3 is CASNESTDTQYF. The DNA for the CDR3 is TGTGCCAGCAACGAGAGCACAGATACGCAGTATTTT.

This clonotype was recorded only once. The rearrangement uses TRBV5-1 and TRBJ1-2, with unresolved D. This CDR3 is 12 amino acids long. CDR1 is SGHRS, CDR2 YFSETQ, per germline. The V end was cut by 0 bases, the J end by 2 bases, with 2 bases between. DNA for the CDR3: TGCGCCAGCAGCTTGGACAACTATGGCTACACCTTC. This translates into CASSLDNYGYTF.

This clonotype was detected only a few times. The rearrangement joins TRBV10-3 to TRBJ2-7; D call uncertain. CDR3 length equals 13 residues. V was cut by 0 bases and J by 6 bases, with 9 bases left in between. Germline CDR1 and CDR2: ENHRY and SYGVKD. The CDR3 sequence: CAISESKPTEQYF. The CDR3 DNA sequence: TGTGCCATCAGTGAGTCGAAGCCAACCGAGCAGTACTTC.

This clonotype was seen a handful of times. V is TRBV27 and J is TRBJ1-2; 10 bases match TRBD1. With 5 bases clipped from V and 3 bases from J, the junction kept 12 bases outside the gene matches. The V gene's germline CDR1 is MNHEY and CDR2 SMNVEV (reference sequence). The length of the CDR3 is 17 residues. In DNA form, the CDR3 reads TGTGCCAGCAGTCCCCGGACAGGGGGAATCGTTGACTATGGCTACACCTTC. Translating it yields CASSPRTGGIVDYGYTF.

This sequence joins TRBV5-1 and TRBJ2-3; 11 bases are a match to TRBD2. In germline, CDR1 is SGHRS, CDR2 YFSETQ. The CDR3 covers 17 residues. Trimming cost V 2 bases and J 0 bases; bases outside gene matches: 5. The CDR3 loop reads CASSFRLAGGSTDTQYF. The CDR3 nucleotides are TGCGCCAGCAGCTTTCGGCTAGCGGGGGGCAGCACAGATACGCAGTATTTT.

The V gene is TRBV20-1, the J gene TRBJ2-3; tentative D call: TRBD2 (5 bases). V was cut by 6 bases and J by 6 bases, with 16 bases left in between. The CDR3 totals 13 residues. The V gene's germline CDR1 is DFQATT and CDR2 SNEGSKA (reference sequence). CDR3 DNA sequence: TGCAGTGCAAGCGCCCTAGCCGCGGATACGCAGTATTTT. Translation gives CSASALAADTQYF.

This clonotype has a single count. The chain is built from TRBV28 and TRBJ1-5; no clear D. Germline assignment: CDR1 MDHEN and CDR2 SYDVKM. V was pared by 5 bases and J by 2 bases, with 16 bases between. The CDR3 contains 16 residues. CDR3: CASSPRAYAGNQPQHF. CDR3 DNA sequence: TGTGCCAGCAGTCCACGCGCCTACGCGGGCAATCAGCCCCAGCATTTT.

This clonotype was observed a few times. The chain uses TRBV6-2 or TRBV6-3 and TRBJ2-1, with D tentatively TRBD1 (6 bases). Germline loops: CDR1 MNHEY, CDR2 SVGEGT. V was shortened by 6 bases and J by 0 bases, with 12 bases between the two germline ends. The CDR3 has 15 residues. CDR3 coding DNA: TGTGCCAGCAGACCCTCAGGGGTCTCCTACAATGAGCAGTTCTTC. It is translated as CASRPSGVSYNEQFF.

The gene calls are TRBV6-5 and TRBJ2-7; D not certain. V was shortened by 2 bases and J by 5 bases, with 10 bases between the two germline ends. CDR3 length equals 13 residues. Per the germline V gene, CDR1 is MNHEY and CDR2 is SVGAGI. CDR3 sequence reads: CASSYVGLHEQYF. CDR3 in DNA: TGTGCCAGCAGTTACGTGGGGTTACACGAGCAGTACTTC.

The V and J genes are TRBV5-4 and TRBJ1-2; TRBD1 matches at 8 bases. Germline assignment: CDR1 SGHNT and CDR2 YYREEE (reference sequence). The V segment lost 4 bases and the J segment 4 bases; nucleotides outside the gene matches: 6. The CDR3 consists of 14 residues. In DNA, the CDR3 is TGTGCCAGCAGCCGAGGACAGGGTGGCTATGGCTACACCTTC. It is translated as CASSRGQGGYGYTF.

Concerning this clonotype itself: It is likely a read error, because the conserved phenylalanine at the end of the CDR3 is missing. This chain joins TRBV29-1 and TRBJ2-5, with 9 bases matching TRBD1. CDR3 length: 16 residues. Germline V gene data show CDR1 as SQVTM and CDR2 as ANQGSEA. Germline trimming cut 6 bases from V and 4 bases from J; bases unmatched to any gene: 15. In DNA form, the CDR3 reads TGCAGCGTATCTCCTACAGGGGGCGCGAGGGGAGAGACCCAGTACTCC. The encoded protein is CSVSPTGGARGETQYS.

On this clonotype: Mismatch with germline at one junction end may stem from a read error. In nucleotides, the CDR3 is TGCGCCAGCCGTAGATTGCCAGAACCCGTTAGCACAGATTCGCAGTATTTT. Residues: CASRRLPEPVSTDSQYF. The chain joins TRBV10-1 to TRBJ2-3; D is undetermined. The germline V gene has CDR1 WNHNN and CDR2 SYGVQD (reference sequence). The CDR3 is made up of 17 amino acids.

The V call is TRBV10-3, the J call TRBJ1-1; tentative D call: TRBD1 (6 bases). CDR1 and CDR2 (germline): ENHRY, SYGVKD. V lost 5 bases to trimming and J lost 1 base, with 11 bases between them. The CDR3 contains 14 residues. The CDR3 is CAISKTGENTEAFF. The CDR3 DNA sequence: TGTGCCATCAGTAAGACAGGAGAGAACACTGAAGCTTTCTTT.

CDR3 sequence (DNA): TGTGCCAGCAGCGCCTGGGAAACGGAGAATGGCTACACCTTC. It encodes CASSAWETENGYTF. This rearrangement joins TRBV7-8 to TRBJ1-2; D gene unclear. This CDR3 is 14 amino acids long. CDR1 and CDR2 (germline): SGHVS, FQNEAQ. V was pared by 5 bases and J by 6 bases, with 16 bases between. Supplemented by reference TRBV7-8 and TRBJ1-2, the full variable domain reads GAGVSQSPRYKVAKRGQDVALRCDPISGHVSLFWYQQALGQGPEFLTYFQNEAQLDKSGLPSDRFFAERPEGSVSTLKIQRTQQEDSAVYLCASSAWETENGYTFGSGTRLTVV.

The V gene is TRBV7-9, the J gene TRBJ2-3; 9 bases agree with TRBD2. Trimming took 1 base from V and 4 from J; bases not matched to a gene: 0. The CDR3 is 14 residues long. Germline-derived CDR1 and CDR2 are SEHNR and FQNEAQ (reference sequence). The CDR3 reads CASSLGGGADTQYF. For the CDR3, the DNA is TGTGCCAGCAGCTTAGGCGGGGGGGCAGATACGCAGTATTTT.

The CDR3 sequence: CASSTSGQLSNQPQHF. DNA of the CDR3: TGTGCCAGCAGTACCTCCGGACAACTTAGCAATCAGCCCCAGCATTTT. This chain links TRBV27 with TRBJ1-5; the D gene is possibly TRBD1 (5 bases). Trimming shortened V by 5 bases and J by 0 bases, and 14 bases separated the two germline ends. Germline CDR1 is MNHEY and CDR2 is SMNVEV (reference sequence). CDR3 length: 16 residues.

This clonotype has only a few counts. This chain links TRBV7-2 with TRBJ1-5; possible D gene TRBD1, 5 bases. This CDR3 has 15 amino acids. Trimming removed 1 base from V and 4 bases from J, with 11 bases in between. CDR1 and CDR2 (germline): SGHTA, FQGNSA. DNA of the CDR3: TGTGCCAGCAGCTTAGTGAGGGGAGGTAATCAGCCCCAGCATTTT. This codes for CASSLVRGGNQPQHF.

Only a few counts were recorded for this clonotype. The chain combines TRBV7-2 with TRBJ2-5; the match to TRBD1 covers 8 bases. The germline V gene encodes CDR1 SGHTA and CDR2 FQGNSA. Unmatched junction bases numbered 10, after V lost 1 base and J lost 6 bases. The CDR3 is made up of 16 amino acids. The CDR3 DNA is TGTGCCAGCAGCTTAGTGGAGACAGGGGAGATGAAGACCCAGTACTTC. Protein: CASSLVETGEMKTQYF. Using reference TRBV7-2 and TRBJ2-5 for the parts outside the CDR3, the full variable domain is GAGVSQSPSNKVTEKGKDVELRCDPISGHTALYWYRQSLGQGLEFLIYFQGNSAPDKSGLPSDRFSAERTGGSVSTLTIQRTQQEDSAVYLCASSLVETGEMKTQYFGPGTRLLVL.

The chain uses TRBV14 and TRBJ2-3; 8 positions match TRBD2. The V gene's germline CDR1 is SGHDN and CDR2 FVKESK. The V segment lost 3 bases and the J segment 3 bases; nucleotides outside the gene matches: 5. The CDR3 totals 15 residues. The CDR3 reads CASSQRAGVTDTQYF. The CDR3 DNA reads as TGTGCCAGCAGCCAGCGAGCGGGGGTAACAGATACGCAGTATTTT.

This clonotype turned up a few times. This chain uses TRBV27 with TRBJ1-2; no clear D gene. V was cut by 11 bases and J by 5 bases, with 12 bases left in between. Germline loops: CDR1 MNHEY, CDR2 SMNVEV (reference sequence). The CDR3 contains 11 residues. CDR3 in amino acids: CAAGAAYGYTF. CDR3 coding DNA: TGTGCCGCTGGCGCAGCTTATGGCTACACCTTC.

The V gene is TRBV27, the J gene TRBJ2-5; perhaps TRBD2 as D (7 bases). This CDR3 has 15 residues. The germline CDR1 and CDR2 sequences are MNHEY and SMNVEV (reference sequence). The V gene lost 6 bases and the J gene lost 2 bases, with 16 bases spanning the gap. CDR3 sequence reads: CASSSAGAYQETQYF. The CDR3 DNA follows: TGTGCCAGCAGCTCGGCGGGGGCCTATCAAGAGACCCAGTACTTC.

The V and J genes are TRBV19 and TRBJ1-1; a weak D match, TRBD1 (5 bases). V was cut by 6 bases and J by 4 bases, with 12 bases left in between. The CDR3 runs 13 residues. Germline CDR1 and CDR2: LNHDA and SQIVND (reference sequence). Here the CDR3 DNA reads TGTGCCAGTAGCATCCAGGGAGGCACTGAAGCTTTCTTT. Protein: CASSIQGGTEAFF.